This T cell receptor beta chain was recovered during a study of siplizumab effects on memory and regulatory T cells. Of note for this clone: Its cognate antigen is unknown.

The CDR3 contains 16 residues. From germline, CDR1 is SGHDN and CDR2 FVKESK. V was clipped by 0 bases and J by 3 bases; unmatched bases: 6. Study-level results: Mappable alloreactive CD4+ clones were on average around 69% Treg-derived with siplizumab, around 30% in controls.

The assay was immunoSEQ multiplex PCR, and TCRdb's table has in-frame clones only and misses some. The sample has 60,000 to 70,000 clones, 80% to 90% seen once; the top ten hold under 2%. The receptor was derived from a human donor in good health. Sequencing was done on a sample of Tregs sorted from blood. This chain uses TRBV14 with TRBJ2-3; 7 positions match TRBD2. CDR3 amino acids: CASSQDSGLRTDTQYF. The CDR3 nucleotides are TGTGCCAGCAGCCAAGATAGCGGGCTACGGACAGATACGCAGTATTTT.